This T cell receptor beta chain was captured in a study of blood T cell repertoires in COVID-19. Across the whole study: PBMCs, B-cell-depleted T cells, or T cells provided the cDNA or gDNA that made up the material.

The CDR3 totals 17 residues. Trimming removed 7 bases from V and 1 base from J; junction bases left unmatched: 10. CDR1 is SGHAT, CDR2 FQNNGV, per germline. The assay was immunoSEQ multiplex PCR, and TCRdb's table has in-frame clones only and misses some. The table records about 71,000 clones, about 81% of them present only once. The chain is built from TRBV11-2 and TRBJ2-2, with 9 bases lining up with TRBD2. This receptor was taken from a woman aged 80 or older with acute or convalescent COVID-19. Sequenced: peripheral blood. CDR3 sequence reads: CASTLRSTSGNTGELFF. The CDR3 DNA follows: TGTGCCAGCACCCTCCGATCGACTAGCGGGAACACCGGGGAGCTGTTTTTT.